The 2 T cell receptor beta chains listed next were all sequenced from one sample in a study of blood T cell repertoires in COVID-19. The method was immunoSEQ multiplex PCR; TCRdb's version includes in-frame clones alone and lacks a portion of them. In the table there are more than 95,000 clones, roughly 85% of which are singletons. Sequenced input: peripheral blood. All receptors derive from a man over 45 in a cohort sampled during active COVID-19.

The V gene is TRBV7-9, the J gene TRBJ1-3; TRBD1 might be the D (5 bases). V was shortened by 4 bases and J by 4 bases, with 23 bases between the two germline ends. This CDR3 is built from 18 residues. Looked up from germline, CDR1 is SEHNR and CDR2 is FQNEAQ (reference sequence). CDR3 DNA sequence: TGTGCCAGCAGCTCCTCCCTCTGGGGGGGATCGGAAGGAAACACCATATATTTT. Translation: CASSSSLWGGSEGNTIYF. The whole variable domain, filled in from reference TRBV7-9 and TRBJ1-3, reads DTGVSQNPRHKITKRGQNVTFRCDPISEHNRLYWYRQTLGQGPEFLTYFQNEAQLEKSRLLSDRFSAERPKGSFSTLEIQRTEQGDSAMYLCASSSSLWGGSEGNTIYFGEGSWLTVV.

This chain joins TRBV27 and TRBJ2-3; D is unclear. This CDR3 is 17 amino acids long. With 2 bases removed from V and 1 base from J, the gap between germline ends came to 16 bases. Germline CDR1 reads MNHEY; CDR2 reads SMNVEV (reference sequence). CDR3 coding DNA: TGTGCCAGCAGTTTACGTACACGACCCGAGGGCACAGATACGCAGTATTTT. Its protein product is CASSLRTRPEGTDTQYF.